What follows are 14 T cell receptor beta chains derived from one specimen sequenced in a study of regulatory T cells in long-lasting Graves disease. Time point: persistent/refractory GD, antithyroid drugs over 5 years with positive TRAb. Extracted RNA from PBMCs served as the source of the TCR library. Building of the TCR beta libraries involved iRepertoire HTBI primers and Arm-PCR of CDR3 regions. TCRdb analysed the multiplex PCR reads with MiXCR anew, one entry per CDR3 protein. The data show roughly 400,000 distinct CDR3 sequences, around 21% seen once. The source material was peripheral blood mononuclear cells (PBMCs), sampled when the disease was refractory, from a patient treated with antithyroid drugs. All receptors derive from a female donor with Graves disease.

This clonotype turned up a few times. Since a far larger clone is one base different, this is likely a read error. This likely comes from a read error, as the CDR3 has no conserved phenylalanine or tryptophan at its end. The chain is built from TRBV11-2 and TRBJ2-5; the match to TRBD2 covers 8 bases. Looked up from germline, CDR1 is SGHAT and CDR2 is FQNNGV. The CDR3 length is 14 residues. The junction had 3 bases not matched to a gene; V was cut back by 1 base and J by 5 bases. CDR3 sequence: CASSLAGGPETQYL. For the CDR3, the DNA is TGTGCCAGCAGCTTAGCGGGAGGGCCGGAGACCCAGTACCTC.

CDR3 protein: CATSGSPMQGGKNQPQHF. The CDR3 nucleotides read TGTGCCACCAGCGGATCCCCCATGCAGGGCGGGAAAAATCAGCCCCAGCATTTT. V usage is TRBV15 and J usage is TRBJ1-5; weak D call: TRBD1 (5 bases). CDR1 is LNHNV, CDR2 YYDKDF, per germline (reference sequence). The CDR3 is 18 residues long. The V and J ends lost 5 bases and 4 bases respectively, with 24 bases between them.

Comment on this clonotype: One end of the junction is discordant with germline, which a read error may explain. The V gene is TRBV19, the J gene TRBJ2-4; the D gene is possibly TRBD2 (6 bases). Per germline, CDR1 LNHDA and CDR2 SQIVND (reference sequence). The CDR3 is 14 amino acids. CDR3 region: CASSIELAKNIQHF. Here the CDR3 DNA reads TGTGCCAGTAGTATTGAACTAGCCAAAAACATTCAGCACTTC.

At least ten counts were recorded for this clonotype. The rearrangement joins TRBV14 to TRBJ2-4, with TRBD2 matching over 9 bases. The CDR3 consists of 16 residues. Germline trimming cut 2 bases from V and 9 bases from J; bases unmatched to any gene: 11. Per the germline V gene, CDR1 is SGHDN and CDR2 is FVKESK. CDR3 region: CASSQTTGLAGTIQYF. The CDR3 DNA reads as TGTGCCAGCAGCCAAACAACGGGGCTAGCGGGAACCATTCAGTACTTC. The variable domain in full, with the rest retrieved from reference TRBV14 and TRBJ2-4, is EAGVTQFPSHSVIEKGQTVTLRCDPISGHDNLYWYRRVMGKEIKFLLHFVKESKQDESGMPNNRFLAERTGGTYSTLKVQPAELEDSGVYFCASSQTTGLAGTIQYFGAGTRLSVL.

This clonotype was picked up many times. This sequence joins TRBV30 and TRBJ1-2; 8 nucleotides match TRBD1. After removal of 7 bases from V and 3 bases from J, the junction contained 4 bases not matched to a gene. Per the germline V gene, CDR1 is GTSNPN and CDR2 is SVGIG (reference sequence). The CDR3 spans 12 residues. The CDR3 bases are TGTGCCTCGACAGGGGAGGACTATGGCTACACCTTC. It specifies CASTGEDYGYTF.

A note on this clonotype: The conserved final phenylalanine or tryptophan is absent from the CDR3, which likely points to a read error. The chain has TRBV12-5 and TRBJ2-7, with D possibly matching TRBD1 (8 bases). V was shortened by 6 bases and J by 2 bases, with 20 bases between the two germline ends. In germline, CDR1 is LGHNT, CDR2 FRNRAP. The CDR3 is made up of 16 amino acids. The CDR3 loop is CASGLPTGGGTYEQYL. The CDR3 DNA sequence: TGTGCTAGTGGGCTACCCACAGGGGGAGGGACCTACGAGCAGTACCTC.

This clonotype was observed a handful of times. The rearrangement joins TRBV7-2 to TRBJ1-5; tentatively, D is TRBD1 (6 bases). The V and J ends lost 1 base and 3 bases respectively, with 10 bases between them. The CDR3 sequence is 15 residues long. Per germline, CDR1 SGHTA and CDR2 FQGNSA. In DNA form, the CDR3 reads TGTGCCAGCAGCTTAGGGGGGGCCCCCAATCAGCCCCAGCATTTT. It yields the protein CASSLGGAPNQPQHF.

This clonotype was seen ten or more times. The chain carries TRBV11-2 and TRBJ2-5, with TRBD2 matching over 12 bases. Germline lookup yields CDR1 SGHAT and CDR2 FQNNGV. V lost 4 bases to trimming and J lost 5 bases; unmatched junction nucleotides: 8. The length of the CDR3 is 16 residues. The CDR3 nucleotides are TGTGCCAGCAGCTCCGGGACTAGCGGGTCCCGGGAGACCCAGTACTTC. This codes for CASSSGTSGSRETQYF.

V and J are TRBV4-3 and TRBJ2-5, with TRBD2 matching over 11 bases. V lost 0 bases and J lost 3; bases outside the gene matches: 0. In germline, CDR1 is LGHNA, CDR2 YSLEER. CDR3 size: 15 residues. The CDR3 protein is CASSQEGLAEETQYF. CDR3 bases: TGCGCCAGCAGCCAAGAGGGACTAGCGGAAGAGACCCAGTACTTC.

Comment on this clonotype: This may stem from a read error, because a much larger clone lies one nucleotide away. The V gene is TRBV3-1, the J gene TRBJ1-2; no reliable D call. V was shortened by 4 bases and J by 7 bases, with 13 bases between the two germline ends. Germline V gene lookup returns CDR1 LGHDT and CDR2 YNNKEL (reference sequence). The CDR3 covers 13 residues. The CDR3 nucleotides read TGTGCCAGCAGCCGAGGCCAGAAGGGTGGCTACACCTTC. Residues: CASSRGQKGGYTF.

This clonotype showed up many times. The CDR3 loop reads CSANRGLETQYF. The CDR3 DNA follows: TGCAGCGCCAACAGGGGGCTGGAGACCCAGTACTTC. This chain joins TRBV29-1 and TRBJ2-5; 9 bases agree with TRBD1. V lost 7 bases to trimming and J lost 5 bases; unmatched junction nucleotides: 5. Germline CDR1 SQVTM, CDR2 ANQGSEA. The CDR3 consists of 12 residues. Using reference TRBV29-1 and TRBJ2-5 for the parts outside the CDR3, the full variable domain is SAVISQKPSRDICQRGTSLTIQCQVDSQVTMMFWYRQQPGQSLTLIATANQGSEATYESGFVIDKFPISRPNLTFSTLTVSNMSPEDSSIYLCSANRGLETQYFGPGTRLLVL.

This clonotype was recorded a few times. This rearrangement joins TRBV6-4 to TRBJ1-6; D unclear. The CDR3 runs 14 residues. The V gene lost 4 bases and the J gene lost 8 bases, with 12 bases spanning the gap. Germline V gene data show CDR1 as MRHNA and CDR2 as SNTAGT. The CDR3: CASSVRAKDSPLHF. CDR3 bases: TGTGCCAGCAGTGTTAGGGCGAAGGATTCACCCCTCCACTTT.

The J gene is TRBJ1-5, the V gene TRBV29-1; TRBD1 agrees at 7 bases. V lost 6 bases and J lost 3; bases outside the gene matches: 8. The CDR3 is made up of 14 amino acids. In germline, CDR1 is SQVTM, CDR2 ANQGSEA. Written as DNA, the CDR3 is TGCAGCGTCCAAACGGGACAGCTCAATCAGCCCCAGCATTTT. It is translated as CSVQTGQLNQPQHF.

This clonotype occurred many times. The V gene is TRBV6-1, the J gene TRBJ1-4; D is uncertain. This CDR3 comprises 15 residues. Germline-derived CDR1 and CDR2 are MNHNS and SASEGT. V was cut by 2 bases and J by 8 bases, with 15 bases left in between. CDR3 sequence: CASSEWAAGGEKLFF. The DNA for the CDR3 is TGTGCCAGCAGTGAATGGGCGGCAGGAGGGGAAAAACTGTTTTTT.